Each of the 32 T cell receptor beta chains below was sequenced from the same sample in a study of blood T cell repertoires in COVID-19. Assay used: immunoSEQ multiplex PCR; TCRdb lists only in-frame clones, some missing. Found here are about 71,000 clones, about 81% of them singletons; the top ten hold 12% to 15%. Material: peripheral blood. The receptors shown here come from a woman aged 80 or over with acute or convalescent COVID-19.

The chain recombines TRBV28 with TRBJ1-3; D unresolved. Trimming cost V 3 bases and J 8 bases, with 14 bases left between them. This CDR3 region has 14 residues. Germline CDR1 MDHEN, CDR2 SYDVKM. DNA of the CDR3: TGTGCCAGCAGTTTCGGCGGGGTTCAGGACACCATATATTTT. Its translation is CASSFGGVQDTIYF.

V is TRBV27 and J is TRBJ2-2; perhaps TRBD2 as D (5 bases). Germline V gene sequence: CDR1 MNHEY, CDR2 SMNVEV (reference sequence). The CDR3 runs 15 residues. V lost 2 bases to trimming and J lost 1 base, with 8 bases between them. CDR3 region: CASSLRRVNTGELFF. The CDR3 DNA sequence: TGTGCCAGCAGTTTACGGCGGGTGAACACCGGGGAGCTGTTTTTT.

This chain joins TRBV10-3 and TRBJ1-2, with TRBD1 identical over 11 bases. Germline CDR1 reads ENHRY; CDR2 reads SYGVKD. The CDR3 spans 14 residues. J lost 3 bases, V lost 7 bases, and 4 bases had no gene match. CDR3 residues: CAITPGQGDYGYTF. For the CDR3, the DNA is TGTGCCATCACCCCGGGACAGGGGGACTATGGCTACACCTTC.

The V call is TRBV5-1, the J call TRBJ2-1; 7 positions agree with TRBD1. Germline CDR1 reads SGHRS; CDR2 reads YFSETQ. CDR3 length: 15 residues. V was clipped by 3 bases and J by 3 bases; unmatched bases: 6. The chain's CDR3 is CASSSDRVHYNEQFF. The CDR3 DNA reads TGCGCCAGCAGCTCCGACAGGGTTCACTACAATGAGCAGTTCTTC.

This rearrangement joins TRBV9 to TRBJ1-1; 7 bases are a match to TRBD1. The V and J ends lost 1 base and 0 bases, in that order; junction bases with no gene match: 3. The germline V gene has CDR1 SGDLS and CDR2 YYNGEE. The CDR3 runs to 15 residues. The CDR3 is CASSVQGGMNTEAFF. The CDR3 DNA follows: TGTGCCAGCAGCGTACAGGGGGGCATGAACACTGAAGCTTTCTTT.

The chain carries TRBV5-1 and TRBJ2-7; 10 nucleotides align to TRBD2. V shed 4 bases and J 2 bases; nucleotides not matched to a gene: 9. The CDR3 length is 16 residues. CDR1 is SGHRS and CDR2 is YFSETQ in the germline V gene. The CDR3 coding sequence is TGCGCCAGCAGCCCGATACCGGGGACTAGCGCCTACGAGCAGTACTTC. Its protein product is CASSPIPGTSAYEQYF. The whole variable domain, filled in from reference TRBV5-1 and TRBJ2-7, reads KAGVTQTPRYLIKTRGQQVTLSCSPISGHRSVSWYQQTPGQGLQFLFEYFSETQRNKGNFPGRFSGRQFSNSRSEMNVSTLELGDSALYLCASSPIPGTSAYEQYFGPGTRLTVT.

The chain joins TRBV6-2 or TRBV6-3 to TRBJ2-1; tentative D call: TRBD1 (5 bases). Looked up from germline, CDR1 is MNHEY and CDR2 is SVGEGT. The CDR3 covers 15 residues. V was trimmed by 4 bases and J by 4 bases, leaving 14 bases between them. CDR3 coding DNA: TGTGCCAGCAGTTTCAGGGTGACCGCTTACAATGAGCAGTTCTTC. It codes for CASSFRVTAYNEQFF.

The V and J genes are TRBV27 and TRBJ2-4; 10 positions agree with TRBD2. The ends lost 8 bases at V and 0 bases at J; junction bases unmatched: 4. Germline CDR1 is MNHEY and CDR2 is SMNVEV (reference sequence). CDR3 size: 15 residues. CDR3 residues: CASSTSGLAKNIQYF. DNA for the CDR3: TGTGCCAGCTCGACTAGCGGGTTAGCCAAAAACATTCAGTACTTC.

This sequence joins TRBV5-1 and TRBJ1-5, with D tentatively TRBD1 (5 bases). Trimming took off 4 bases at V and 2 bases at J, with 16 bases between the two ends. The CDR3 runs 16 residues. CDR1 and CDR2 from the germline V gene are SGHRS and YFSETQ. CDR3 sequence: CASSPGAGMGNQPQHF. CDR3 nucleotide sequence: TGCGCCAGCAGCCCTGGGGCAGGGATGGGCAATCAGCCCCAGCATTTT.

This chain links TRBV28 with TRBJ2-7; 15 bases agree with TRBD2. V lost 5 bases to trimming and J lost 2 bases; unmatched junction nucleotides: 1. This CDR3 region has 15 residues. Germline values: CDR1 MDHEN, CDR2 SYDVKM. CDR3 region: CASSGTSGRPYEQYF. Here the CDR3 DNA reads TGTGCCAGCAGTGGGACTAGCGGGAGGCCCTACGAGCAGTACTTC.

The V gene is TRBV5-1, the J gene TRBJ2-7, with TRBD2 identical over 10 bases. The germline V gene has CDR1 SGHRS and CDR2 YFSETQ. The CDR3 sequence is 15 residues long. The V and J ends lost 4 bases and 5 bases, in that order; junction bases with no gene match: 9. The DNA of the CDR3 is TGCGCCAGCAGCACCGCCGGGACTAGCGTAAACGAGCAGTACTTC. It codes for CASSTAGTSVNEQYF.

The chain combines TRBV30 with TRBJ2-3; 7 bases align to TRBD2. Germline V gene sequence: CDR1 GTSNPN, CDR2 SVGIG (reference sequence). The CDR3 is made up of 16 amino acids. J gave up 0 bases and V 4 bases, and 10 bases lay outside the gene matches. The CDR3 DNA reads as TGTGCCTGGAAGTTCCTAGCGGTTACTAGCACAGATACGCAGTATTTT. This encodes CAWKFLAVTSTDTQYF.

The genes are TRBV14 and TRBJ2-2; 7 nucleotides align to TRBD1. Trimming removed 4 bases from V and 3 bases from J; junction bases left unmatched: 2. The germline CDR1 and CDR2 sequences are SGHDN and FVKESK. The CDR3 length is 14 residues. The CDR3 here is CASSRGTDTGELFF. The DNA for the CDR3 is TGTGCCAGCAGCCGTGGGACAGACACCGGGGAGCTGTTTTTT.

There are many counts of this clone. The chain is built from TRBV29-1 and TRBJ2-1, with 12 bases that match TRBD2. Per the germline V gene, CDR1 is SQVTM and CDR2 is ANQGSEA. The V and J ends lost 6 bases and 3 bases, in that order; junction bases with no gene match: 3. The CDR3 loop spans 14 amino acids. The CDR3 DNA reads TGCAGCGTCCGACTAGCGGGGGTCTACAATGAGCAGTTCTTC. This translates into CSVRLAGVYNEQFF.

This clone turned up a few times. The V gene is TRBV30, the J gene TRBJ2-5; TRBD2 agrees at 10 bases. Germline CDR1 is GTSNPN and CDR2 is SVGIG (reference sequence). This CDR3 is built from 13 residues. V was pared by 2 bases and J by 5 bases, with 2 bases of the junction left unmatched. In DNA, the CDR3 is TGTGCCTGGAGTCCGACTAGCGGGGAGACCCAGTACTTC. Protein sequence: CAWSPTSGETQYF. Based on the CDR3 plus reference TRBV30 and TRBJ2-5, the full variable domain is SQTIHQWPATLVQPVGSPLSLECTVEGTSNPNLYWYRQAAGRGLQLLFYSVGIGQISSEVPQNLSASRPQDRQFILSSKKLLLSDSGFYLCAWSPTSGETQYFGPGTRLLVL.

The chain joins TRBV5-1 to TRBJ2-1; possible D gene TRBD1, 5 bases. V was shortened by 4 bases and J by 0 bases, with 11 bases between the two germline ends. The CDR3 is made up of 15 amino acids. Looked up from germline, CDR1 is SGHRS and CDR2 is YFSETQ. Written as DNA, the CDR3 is TGCGCCAGCAGCCAGGGTCTATTCTCCTACAATGAGCAGTTCTTC. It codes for CASSQGLFSYNEQFF.

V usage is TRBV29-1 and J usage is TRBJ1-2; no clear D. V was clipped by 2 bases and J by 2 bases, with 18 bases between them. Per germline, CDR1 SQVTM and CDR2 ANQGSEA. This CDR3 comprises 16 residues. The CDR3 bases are TGCAGCGTTGAATTGCACCGACAATCCCGGAACTATGGCTACACCTTC. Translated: CSVELHRQSRNYGYTF.

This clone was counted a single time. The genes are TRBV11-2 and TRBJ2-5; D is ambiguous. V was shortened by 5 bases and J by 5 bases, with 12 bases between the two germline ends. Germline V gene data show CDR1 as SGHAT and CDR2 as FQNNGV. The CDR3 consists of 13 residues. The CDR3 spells CASSEALIETQYF. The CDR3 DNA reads TGTGCCAGCAGCGAAGCGTTGATTGAGACCCAGTACTTC.

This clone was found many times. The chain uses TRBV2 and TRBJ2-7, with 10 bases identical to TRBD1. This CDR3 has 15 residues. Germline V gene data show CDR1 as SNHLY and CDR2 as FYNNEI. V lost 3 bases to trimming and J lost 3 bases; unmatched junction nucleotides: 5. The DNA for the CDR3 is TGTGCCAGCAGTGAGGGGACAGGGGACCACTACGAGCAGTACTTC. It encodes CASSEGTGDHYEQYF. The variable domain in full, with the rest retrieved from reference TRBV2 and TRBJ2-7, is EPEVTQTPSHQVTQMGQEVILRCVPISNHLYFYWYRQILGQKVEFLVSFYNNEISEKSEIFDDQFSVERPDGSNFTLKIRSTKLEDSAMYFCASSEGTGDHYEQYFGPGTRLTVT.

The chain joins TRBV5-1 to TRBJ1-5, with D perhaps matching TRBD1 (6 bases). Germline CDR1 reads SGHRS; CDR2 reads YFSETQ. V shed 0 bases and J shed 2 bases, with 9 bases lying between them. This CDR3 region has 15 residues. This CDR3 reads CASSLEGVGNQPQHF. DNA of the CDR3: TGCGCCAGCAGCTTGGAGGGGGTTGGCAATCAGCCCCAGCATTTT.

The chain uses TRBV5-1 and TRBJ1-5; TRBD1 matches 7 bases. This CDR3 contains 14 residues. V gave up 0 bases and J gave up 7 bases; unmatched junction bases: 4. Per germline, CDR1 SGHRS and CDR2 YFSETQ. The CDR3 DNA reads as TGCGCCAGCAGCTTGGTAGGGGGCCGACAGCCCCAGCATTTT. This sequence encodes CASSLVGGRQPQHF.

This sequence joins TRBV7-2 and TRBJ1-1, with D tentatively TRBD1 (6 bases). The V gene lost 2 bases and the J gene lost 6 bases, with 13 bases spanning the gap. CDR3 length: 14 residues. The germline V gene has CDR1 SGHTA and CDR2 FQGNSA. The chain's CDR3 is CASSLTDSSPEAFF. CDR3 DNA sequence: TGTGCCAGCAGCTTAACGGACAGTTCACCTGAAGCTTTCTTT.

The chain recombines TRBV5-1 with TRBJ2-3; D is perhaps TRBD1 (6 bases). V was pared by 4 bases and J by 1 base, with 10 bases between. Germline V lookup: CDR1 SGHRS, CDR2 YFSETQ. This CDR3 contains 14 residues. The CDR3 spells CASSAGTRTDTQYF. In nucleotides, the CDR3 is TGCGCCAGCAGCGCTGGGACACGCACAGATACGCAGTATTTT. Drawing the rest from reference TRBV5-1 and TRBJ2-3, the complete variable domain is KAGVTQTPRYLIKTRGQQVTLSCSPISGHRSVSWYQQTPGQGLQFLFEYFSETQRNKGNFPGRFSGRQFSNSRSEMNVSTLELGDSALYLCASSAGTRTDTQYFGPGTRLTVL.

This CDR3 is CASSQTDTLPWGQYF. DNA of the CDR3: TGTGCCAGCAGTCAGACGGACACGTTGCCGTGGGGGCAGTACTTC. The V gene is TRBV6-5, the J gene TRBJ2-7; a weak D match, TRBD1 (5 bases). CDR1 MNHEY and CDR2 SVGAGI come from the germline V gene. V was trimmed by 5 bases and J by 9 bases, leaving 23 bases between them. This CDR3 is 15 amino acids long.

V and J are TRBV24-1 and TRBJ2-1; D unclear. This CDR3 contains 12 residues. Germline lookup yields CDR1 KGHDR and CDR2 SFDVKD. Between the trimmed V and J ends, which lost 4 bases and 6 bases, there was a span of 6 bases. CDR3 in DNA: TGTGCCACCAGTGACAGAGGCAATGAGCAGTTCTTC. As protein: CATSDRGNEQFF.

CDR3 in DNA: TGTGCCAGCAGCGTAGGACGGGACTCCTACGAGCAGTACTTC. Its protein is CASSVGRDSYEQYF. This chain uses TRBV9 with TRBJ2-7; D might be TRBD2 (5 bases). CDR3 length: 14 residues. Germline CDR1 and CDR2: SGDLS and YYNGEE. Deletions cut 0 bases from V and 0 bases from J, with 7 bases between.

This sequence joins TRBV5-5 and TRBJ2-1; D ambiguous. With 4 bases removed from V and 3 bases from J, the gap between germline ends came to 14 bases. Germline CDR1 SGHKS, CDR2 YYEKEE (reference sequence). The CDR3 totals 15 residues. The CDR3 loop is CASSVLLGDYNEQFF. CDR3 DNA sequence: TGTGCCAGCAGCGTCCTCCTTGGAGACTACAATGAGCAGTTCTTC.

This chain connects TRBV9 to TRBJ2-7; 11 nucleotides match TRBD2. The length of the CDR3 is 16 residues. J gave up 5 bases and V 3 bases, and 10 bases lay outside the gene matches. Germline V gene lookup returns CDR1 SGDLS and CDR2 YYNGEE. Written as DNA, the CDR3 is TGTGCCAGCAGCGGCGCCCAACTAGCGGGAGACAACGAGCAGTACTTC. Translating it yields CASSGAQLAGDNEQYF.

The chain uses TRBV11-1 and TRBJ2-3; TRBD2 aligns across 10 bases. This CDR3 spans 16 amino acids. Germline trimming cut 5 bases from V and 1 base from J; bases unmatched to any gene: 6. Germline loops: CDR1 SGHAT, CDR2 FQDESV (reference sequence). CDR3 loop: CASSPGLAARTDTQYF. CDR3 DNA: TGTGCCAGCAGCCCTGGACTAGCGGCTCGCACAGATACGCAGTATTTT.

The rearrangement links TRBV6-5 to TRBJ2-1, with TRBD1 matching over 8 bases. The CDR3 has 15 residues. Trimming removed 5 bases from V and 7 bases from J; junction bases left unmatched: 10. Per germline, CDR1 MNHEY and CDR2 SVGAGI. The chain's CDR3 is CASSLTGQGGNEQFF. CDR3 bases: TGTGCCAGCAGTCTAACTGGACAGGGAGGTAATGAGCAGTTCTTC.

This CDR3 is CAISEQGAGEQYF. CDR3 DNA: TGTGCCATCAGTGAACAGGGGGCTGGCGAGCAGTACTTC. The chain uses TRBV10-3 and TRBJ2-7, with TRBD1 matching 9 bases. The CDR3 is made up of 13 amino acids. V was clipped by 3 bases and J by 6 bases; unmatched bases: 3. Per the germline V gene, CDR1 is ENHRY and CDR2 is SYGVKD.

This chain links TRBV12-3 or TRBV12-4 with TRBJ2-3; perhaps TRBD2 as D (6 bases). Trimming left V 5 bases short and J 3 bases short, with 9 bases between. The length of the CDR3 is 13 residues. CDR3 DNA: TGTGCCAGCAGTGGGGGGAGGACAGATACGCAGTATTTT. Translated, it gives CASSGGRTDTQYF.